This record concerns one T cell receptor (beta chain) sequence. This clone was counted a few times. The antigen it recognizes is unknown. Base qualities are not recorded, but no much larger clone differs from it by a single base. The sample comes from a study of beta chain features in type 1 diabetes listed by TCRdb under 2018. Context from the whole study: No differences in mean age, gender distribution, total cell number or subset yield were found between patients and healthy donors. A total of roughly 110 million sorted cells were examined across all samples, and the number of cells per subset was strongly correlated with RNA yield. The study compared the TCRB repertoires of sorted circulating CD4+ T cell subsets in recently diagnosed type 1 diabetes patients with those in matched healthy donors. Regulatory and stem cell-like memory subsets were obtained from only 8 patients and about eight healthy donors, while naive and central memory subsets were obtained from all 30 or so donors. Beyond this particular receptor, the publication reports: Sequencing cDNA rather than genomic DNA could over-represent highly expressing activated cells, although activation and CD3 levels did not differ between groups. PCR may preferentially amplify shorter templates, but because patient and control samples were amplified and corrected together, any resulting skew would affect both groups equally. At VDJ recombination sites, patients with type 1 diabetes made fewer insertions and deleted more nucleotides, a pattern implying thymic rearrangement abnormalities. Naive, central memory and regulatory TCRB repertoires appeared to be more alike among patients than among healthy donors. Because the HLA sub-analyses included only small numbers of individuals, any influence of HLA type on TCRB rearrangement was left unresolved. In all four CD4+ subsets, TCRB CDR3 length was moderately but significantly shorter in type 1 diabetes patients.

The High Capacity cDNA Reverse Transcription Kit was used to reverse transcribe all of the isolated RNA, meaning that expressed TCRB transcripts were what got sequenced. Deep immunoSEQ sequencing was performed on naive, central memory and regulatory T cell samples, with an average of around 3.5 million total reads per sample. Sorted cells were lysed in RLT buffer, and RNA was extracted using DNase-treated RNeasy Micro or Mini kits according to cell number. To prevent cross-contamination, each cell subset was processed individually, whereas patient and healthy donor samples were processed jointly. Using the immunoSEQ multiplex PCR, TCRB sequences were amplified from cDNA into 87-bp fragments spanning the CDR3 region. The amplicons were sequenced using the Illumina HiSeq platform. Per the source publication's procedure: Synthetic template baselines were used to correct PCR bias computationally, reads within Hamming distance 2 were collapsed, and singletons that could not be merged were discarded. Reads were aligned against IMGT so that V, D and J genes, CDR3 length and insertions or deletions at six rearrangement sites could be assigned. Within each subset, clonotype counts were normalized to sorted cell number, after which true diversity and Gini coefficients were computed with the tcR R package. Repertoire sharing was quantified using the overlap coefficient calculated on TCRB nucleotide sequences. Out-of-frame TCRB sequences from naive cells were analyzed as a proxy for the pre-selection repertoire. The clones in this table, taken by TCRdb from immuneACCESS, are in-frame only. Not every clone is retained; where verified, under half of the shortfall comes from an unresolved V gene, and the cause of the rest is unknown. For V, J and clone size, that table is used; D and trimming come from the DNA. Counted in this sample were around 340,000 clones; about 19% of them appeared once. Of the sample, approximately 0.041% falls within the top ten clones.

From a lookup of the germline V gene, CDR1 and CDR2 are LGHNT and FRNRAP. CDR3 length: 14 amino acids, cysteine to phenylalanine. The sequence is cut down to CDR3 DNA, 42 bases in frame from base 1. V and J are trimmed by 7 bases and 3 bases, and the gene matches miss 8 bases of the junction. Each donor gave one peripheral blood draw, averaging approximately 120 mL, which was collected into heparinised tubes. Using a panel that included CD45RO, CCR7, CD25, CD127, CD95 and CD27, naive, central memory, regulatory and stem cell-like memory CD4+ T cells were sorted on a BD FACSAria II. A purity above 98% was achieved for all sorted populations. PBMCs were isolated right away by Lymphoprep density gradient centrifugation and were stained directly, without culture. So that batch effects would be minimized, each experiment stained and sorted samples in pairs, pairing one healthy donor with one patient.

Sequencing input: naive CD4+ T cells from blood. Taken with the paper, the label for cell subset or site translates to: true naive CD4+ T cells. The clonotype comes from a woman aged 18-29 years in good health. Recombination joined TRBV12-5 with TRBJ1-2; the central 7 bases match TRBD1. The CDR3: CASAQTGRYYGYTF. The DNA sequence reads TGTGCTAGTGCACAGACAGGGCGCTACTATGGCTACACCTTC.